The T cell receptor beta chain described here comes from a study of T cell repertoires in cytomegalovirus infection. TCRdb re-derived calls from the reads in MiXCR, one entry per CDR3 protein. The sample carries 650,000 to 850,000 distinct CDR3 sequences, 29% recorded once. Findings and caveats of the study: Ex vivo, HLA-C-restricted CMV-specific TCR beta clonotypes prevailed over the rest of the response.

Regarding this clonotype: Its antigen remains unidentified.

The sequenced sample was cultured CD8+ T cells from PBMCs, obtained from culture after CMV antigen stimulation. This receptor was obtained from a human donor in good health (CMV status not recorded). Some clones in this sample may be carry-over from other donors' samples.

The CDR3 region is CASSDSLLNEQFF. Here the CDR3 DNA reads TGTGCCAGCAGTGACTCACTCTTGAATGAGCAGTTCTTC. The chain recombines TRBV6-4 with TRBJ2-1; D remains ambiguous. The germline CDR1 and CDR2 sequences are MRHNA and SNTAGT. Trimming cost V 0 bases and J 7 bases, with 7 bases left between them. This CDR3 has 13 amino acids.